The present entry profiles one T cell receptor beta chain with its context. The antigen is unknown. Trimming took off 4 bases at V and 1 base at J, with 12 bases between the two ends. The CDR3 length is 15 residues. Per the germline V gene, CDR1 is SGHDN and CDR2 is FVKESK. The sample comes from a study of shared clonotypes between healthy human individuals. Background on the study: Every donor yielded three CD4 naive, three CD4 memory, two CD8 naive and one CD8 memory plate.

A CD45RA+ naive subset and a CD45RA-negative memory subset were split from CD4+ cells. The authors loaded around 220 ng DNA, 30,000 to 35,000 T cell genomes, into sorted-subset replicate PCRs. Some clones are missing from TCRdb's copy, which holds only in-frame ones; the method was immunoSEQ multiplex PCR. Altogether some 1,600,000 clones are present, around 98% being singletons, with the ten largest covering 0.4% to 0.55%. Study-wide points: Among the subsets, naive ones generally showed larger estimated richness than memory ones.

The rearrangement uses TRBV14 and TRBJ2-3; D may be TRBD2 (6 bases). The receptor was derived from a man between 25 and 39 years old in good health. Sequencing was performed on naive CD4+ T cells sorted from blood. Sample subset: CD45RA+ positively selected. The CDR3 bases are TGTGCCAGCAGCCCGGGACTCAGACGCACAGATACGCAGTATTTT. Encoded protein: CASSPGLRRTDTQYF.